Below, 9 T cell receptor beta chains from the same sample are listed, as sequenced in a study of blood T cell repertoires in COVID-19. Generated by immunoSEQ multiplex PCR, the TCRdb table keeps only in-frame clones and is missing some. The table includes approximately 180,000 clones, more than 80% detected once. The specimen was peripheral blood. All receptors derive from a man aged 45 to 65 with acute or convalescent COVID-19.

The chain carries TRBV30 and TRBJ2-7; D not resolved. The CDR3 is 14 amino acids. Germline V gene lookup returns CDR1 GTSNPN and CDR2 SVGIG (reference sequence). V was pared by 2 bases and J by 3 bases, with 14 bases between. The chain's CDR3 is CAWSPLMSLYEQYF. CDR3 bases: TGTGCCTGGAGTCCACTAATGTCTCTCTACGAGCAGTACTTC.

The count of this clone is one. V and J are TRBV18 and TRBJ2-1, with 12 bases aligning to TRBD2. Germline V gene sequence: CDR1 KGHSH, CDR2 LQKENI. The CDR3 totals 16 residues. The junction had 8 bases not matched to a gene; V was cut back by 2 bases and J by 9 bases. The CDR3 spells CASSPSTSGSGSEQFF. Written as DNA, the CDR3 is TGTGCCAGCTCACCATCGACTAGCGGGAGTGGGAGTGAGCAGTTCTTC.

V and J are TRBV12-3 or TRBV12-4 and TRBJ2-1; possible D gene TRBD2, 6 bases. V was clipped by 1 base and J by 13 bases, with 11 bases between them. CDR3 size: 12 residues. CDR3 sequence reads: CASSLGGGEQFF. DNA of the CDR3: TGTGCCAGCAGTTTAGGAGGCGGGGAACAGTTCTTC.

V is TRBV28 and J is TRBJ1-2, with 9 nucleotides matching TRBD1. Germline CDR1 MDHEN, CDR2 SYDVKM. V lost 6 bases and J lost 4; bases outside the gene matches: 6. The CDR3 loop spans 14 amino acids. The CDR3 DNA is TGTGCCAGCAGGTCCGGGACAGGGTCCTATGGCTACACCTTC. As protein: CASRSGTGSYGYTF.

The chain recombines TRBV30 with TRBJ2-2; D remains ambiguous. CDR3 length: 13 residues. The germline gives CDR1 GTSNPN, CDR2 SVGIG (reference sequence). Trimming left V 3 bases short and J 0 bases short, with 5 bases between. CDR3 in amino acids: CAWRSANTGELFF. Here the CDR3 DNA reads TGTGCCTGGAGAAGCGCGAACACCGGGGAGCTGTTTTTT.

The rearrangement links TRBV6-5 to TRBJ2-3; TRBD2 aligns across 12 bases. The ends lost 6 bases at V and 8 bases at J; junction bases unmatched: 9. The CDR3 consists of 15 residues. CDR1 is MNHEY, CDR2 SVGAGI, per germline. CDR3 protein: CASSPTSGGRVTQYF. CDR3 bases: TGTGCCAGCAGCCCGACTAGCGGGGGTAGGGTTACGCAGTATTTT.

The CDR3 here is CASSSGGSSPLHF. CDR3 coding DNA: TGTGCCAGCAGTTCGGGGGGAAGCTCACCCCTCCACTTT. This chain uses TRBV2 with TRBJ1-6; D possibly corresponds to TRBD1 (5 bases). This CDR3 is 13 amino acids long. Germline CDR1 and CDR2: SNHLY and FYNNEI. V lost 5 bases, J lost 10 bases, and 12 bases lay in between.

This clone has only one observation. The CDR3 sequence is CASSSLPGYEQYV. CDR3 nucleotide sequence: TGTGCCAGCAGCTCCCTTCCGGGGTACGAGCAGTACGTC. The chain couples TRBV12-3 or TRBV12-4 to TRBJ2-7; possible D gene TRBD2, 5 bases. Trimming removed 6 bases from V and 4 bases from J, with 13 bases in between. This CDR3 contains 13 residues.

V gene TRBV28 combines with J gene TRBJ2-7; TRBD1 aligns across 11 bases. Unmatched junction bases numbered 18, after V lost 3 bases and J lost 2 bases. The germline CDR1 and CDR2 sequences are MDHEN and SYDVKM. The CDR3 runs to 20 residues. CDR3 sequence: CASSFTRTGGDRIFAYEQYF. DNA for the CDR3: TGTGCCAGCAGTTTTACCCGGACAGGGGGCGATCGTATATTTGCCTACGAGCAGTACTTC. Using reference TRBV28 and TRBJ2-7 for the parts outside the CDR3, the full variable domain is DVKVTQSSRYLVKRTGEKVFLECVQDMDHENMFWYRQDPGLGLRLIYFSYDVKMKEKGDIPEGYSVSREKKERFSLILESASTNQTSMYLCASSFTRTGGDRIFAYEQYFGPGTRLTVT.